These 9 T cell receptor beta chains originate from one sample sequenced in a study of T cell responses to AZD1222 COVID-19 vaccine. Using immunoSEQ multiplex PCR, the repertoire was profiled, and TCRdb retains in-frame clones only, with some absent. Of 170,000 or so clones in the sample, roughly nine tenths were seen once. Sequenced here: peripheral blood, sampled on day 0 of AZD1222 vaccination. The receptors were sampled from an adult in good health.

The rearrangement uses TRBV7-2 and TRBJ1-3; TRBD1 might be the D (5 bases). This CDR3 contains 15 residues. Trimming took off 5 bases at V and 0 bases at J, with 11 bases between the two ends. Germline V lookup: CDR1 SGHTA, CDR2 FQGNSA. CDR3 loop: CASSETGFSGNTIYF. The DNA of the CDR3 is TGTGCCAGCAGCGAAACAGGATTCTCTGGAAACACCATATATTTT.

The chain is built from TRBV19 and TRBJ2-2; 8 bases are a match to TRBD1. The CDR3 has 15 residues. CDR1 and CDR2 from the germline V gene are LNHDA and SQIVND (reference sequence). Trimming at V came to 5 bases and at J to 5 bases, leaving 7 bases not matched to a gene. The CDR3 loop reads CASSEGQDLTGELFF. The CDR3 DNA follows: TGTGCCAGTAGTGAGGGACAGGATTTGACCGGGGAGCTGTTTTTT.

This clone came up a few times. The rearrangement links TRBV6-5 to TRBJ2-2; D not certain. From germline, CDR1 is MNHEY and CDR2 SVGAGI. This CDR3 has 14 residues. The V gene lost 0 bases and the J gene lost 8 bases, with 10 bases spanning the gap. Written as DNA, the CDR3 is TGTGCCAGCAGTTACTCGATGGTAGTAGGGGAGCTGTTTTTT. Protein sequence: CASSYSMVVGELFF.

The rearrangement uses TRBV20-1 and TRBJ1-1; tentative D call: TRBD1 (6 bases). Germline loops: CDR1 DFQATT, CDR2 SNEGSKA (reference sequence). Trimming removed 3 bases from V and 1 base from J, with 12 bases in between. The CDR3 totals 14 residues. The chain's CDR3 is CSASGGGWNTEAFF. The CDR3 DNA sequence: TGCAGTGCTAGTGGGGGCGGCTGGAACACTGAAGCTTTCTTT.

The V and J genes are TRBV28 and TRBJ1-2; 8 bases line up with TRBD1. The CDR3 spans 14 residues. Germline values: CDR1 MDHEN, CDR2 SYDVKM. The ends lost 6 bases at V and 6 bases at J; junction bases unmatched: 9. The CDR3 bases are TGTGCCAGCAGAACGAGGACAGGGCTTGATGGCTACACCTTC. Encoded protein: CASRTRTGLDGYTF.

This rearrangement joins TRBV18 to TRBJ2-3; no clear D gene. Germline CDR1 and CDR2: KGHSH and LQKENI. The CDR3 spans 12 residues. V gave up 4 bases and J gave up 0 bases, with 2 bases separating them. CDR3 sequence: CASSRSTDTQYF. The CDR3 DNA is TGTGCCAGCTCACGGAGCACAGATACGCAGTATTTT.

The CDR3 protein is CASSLGTAPYEQYF. The CDR3 coding sequence is TGTGCCAGCAGCCTAGGGACGGCACCCTACGAGCAGTACTTC. The rearrangement links TRBV5-6 to TRBJ2-7; either TRBD1 or TRBD2 may supply D (5 bases each). Germline V CDR1 and CDR2: SGHDT, YYEEEE. The V and J ends lost 4 bases and 2 bases respectively, with 13 bases between them. The CDR3 contains 14 residues. Supplemented by reference TRBV5-6 and TRBJ2-7, the full variable domain reads DAGVTQSPTHLIKTRGQQVTLRCSPKSGHDTVSWYQQALGQGPQFIFQYYEEEERQRGNFPDRFSGHQFPNYSSELNVNALLLGDSALYLCASSLGTAPYEQYFGPGTRLTVT.

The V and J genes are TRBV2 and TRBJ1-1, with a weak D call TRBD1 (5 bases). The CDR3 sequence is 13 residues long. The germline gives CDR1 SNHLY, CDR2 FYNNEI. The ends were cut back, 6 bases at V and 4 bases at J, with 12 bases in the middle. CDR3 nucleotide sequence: TGTGCCAGCAGGAGGGACGCTGGCACTGAAGCTTTCTTT. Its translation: CASRRDAGTEAFF.

The CDR3 spells CAISGRQESYEQYF. The CDR3 bases are TGTGCCATCAGTGGAAGACAGGAATCCTACGAGCAGTACTTC. The chain employs TRBV10-3 and TRBJ2-7; D might be TRBD1 (6 bases). Germline V gene data show CDR1 as ENHRY and CDR2 as SYGVKD. The CDR3 is 14 amino acids. V was trimmed by 4 bases and J by 1 base, leaving 11 bases between them.